This T cell receptor beta chain was found in a study of regulatory T cells in long-lasting Graves disease. This clonotype was counted ten times or more. What it binds is unknown. Findings of the study overall: Limited sample numbers may have lowered accuracy. With persistent disease, TRBV28, TRBJ1-2 and TRBJ2-5 were the favored segments. For persistent Graves' patients, TCR diversity was lower than for newly diagnosed ones.

The V gene's germline CDR1 is SGHTA and CDR2 FQGNSA. The CDR3 totals 17 residues. V lost 0 bases, J lost 8 bases, and 5 bases stayed unmatched. Relying on iRepertoire HTBI primers and Arm-PCR of CDR3 regions, the team built TCR beta libraries. As processed by the authors: Detected in the samples were just over 60 TRBV and over twelve TRBJ segments. MiXCR, applied by TCRdb to the multiplex PCR reads, yields one record per CDR3 protein. These V and J calls originate from TCRdb's pipeline instead of the authors' own analysis. The table lists a few hundred thousand distinct CDR3 sequences, 15% to 20% of them singletons. Time point meaning: newly diagnosed GD, antithyroid drugs for less than 3 months. There was RNA extracted from PBMCs, and the TCR library was made from it.

Sequencing used peripheral blood mononuclear cells (PBMCs), obtained at new diagnosis, from a patient treated with antithyroid drugs. The sequence was obtained from a female donor with Graves disease. V and J are TRBV7-2 and TRBJ2-2; the match to TRBD2 covers 14 bases. This CDR3 is CASSLALGLAGAGELFF. CDR3 nucleotides: TGTGCCAGCAGCTTAGCTTTGGGACTAGCGGGAGCGGGGGAGCTGTTTTTT.